This T cell receptor (beta chain) was recovered during a study of blood T cell repertoires in COVID-19. The CDR3 is made up of 15 amino acids. The V end was cut by 3 bases, the J end by 11 bases, with 22 bases between. The germline V gene encodes CDR1 KGHSH and CDR2 LQKENI. Only in-frame clones appear in the TCRdb table, and some are missing; sequencing was by immunoSEQ multiplex PCR. The sample holds about 210,000 clones, about nine tenths seen once. The sequence was collected from a man younger than 30 with acute COVID-19. Sequencing was performed on PBMCs or T cells enriched from blood (not recorded which). The genes are TRBV18 and TRBJ1-1; D remains unclear. Here the CDR3 reads CASSPPVGGRPEAFF. The CDR3 DNA reads as TGTGCCAGCTCACCCCCAGTAGGTGGCCGGCCGGAGGCTTTCTTT.